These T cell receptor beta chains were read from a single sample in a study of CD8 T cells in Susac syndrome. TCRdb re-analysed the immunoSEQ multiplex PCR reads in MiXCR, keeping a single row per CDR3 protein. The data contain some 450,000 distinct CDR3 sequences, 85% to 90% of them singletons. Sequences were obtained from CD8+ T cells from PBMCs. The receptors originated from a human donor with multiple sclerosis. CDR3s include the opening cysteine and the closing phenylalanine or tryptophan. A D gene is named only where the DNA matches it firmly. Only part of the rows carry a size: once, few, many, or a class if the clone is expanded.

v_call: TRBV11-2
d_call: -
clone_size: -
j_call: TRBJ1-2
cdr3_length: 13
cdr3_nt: TGTGCCAGCAGCATCCGGACGAACTATGGCTACACCTTC
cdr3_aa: CASSIRTNYGYTF

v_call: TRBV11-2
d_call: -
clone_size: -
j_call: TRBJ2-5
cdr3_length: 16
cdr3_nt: TGTGCCAGCAGCTCCTTGAAGATGGGGAGTGGAGAGACCCAGTACTTC
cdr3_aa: CASSSLKMGSGETQYF

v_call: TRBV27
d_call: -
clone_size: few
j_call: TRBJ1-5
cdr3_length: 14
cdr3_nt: TGTGCCAGCAGTTTTTTGGGGGGGAATCAGCCCCAGCATTTT
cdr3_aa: CASSFLGGNQPQHF

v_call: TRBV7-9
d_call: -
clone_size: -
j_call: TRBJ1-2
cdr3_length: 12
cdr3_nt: TGTGCCAGCAGCTCGGACACCCGGCGCTACACCTTC
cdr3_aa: CASSSDTRRYTF

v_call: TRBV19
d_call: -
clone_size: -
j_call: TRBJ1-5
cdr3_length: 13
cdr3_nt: TGTGCCAGTAGTATGTATTTATATCAGCCCCAGCATTTT
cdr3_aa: CASSMYLYQPQHF

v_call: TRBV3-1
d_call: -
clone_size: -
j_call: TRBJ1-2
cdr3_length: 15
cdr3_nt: TGTGCCAGCAGCTCTCGGGACACCACTAACTATGGCTACACCTTC
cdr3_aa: CASSSRDTTNYGYTF

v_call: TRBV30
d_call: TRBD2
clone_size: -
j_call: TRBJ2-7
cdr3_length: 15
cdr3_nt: TGTGCCTGGAGTGTATTTTTGCGGGAGACAAAAGAGCAGTACTTC
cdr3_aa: CAWSVFLRETKEQYF

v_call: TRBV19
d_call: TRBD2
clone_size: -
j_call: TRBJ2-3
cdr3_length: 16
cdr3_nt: TGTGCCAGTAGTGCTAGCGGGAGGGTTTTCACAGATACGCAGTATTTT
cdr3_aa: CASSASGRVFTDTQYF

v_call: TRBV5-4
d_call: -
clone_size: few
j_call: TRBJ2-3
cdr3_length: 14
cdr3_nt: TGTGCCAGCAGCTTTGGCGGCGGGGCAGATACGCAGTATTTT
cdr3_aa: CASSFGGGADTQYF

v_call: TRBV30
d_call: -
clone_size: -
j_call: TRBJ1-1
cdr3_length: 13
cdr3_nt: TGTGCCTGGAGTGTACAGGGACACACTGAAGCTTTCTTT
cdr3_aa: CAWSVQGHTEAFF

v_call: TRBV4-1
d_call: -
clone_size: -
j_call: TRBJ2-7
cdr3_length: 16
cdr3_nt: TGCGCCAGCAGCCAAGAGGGGGGATATGACTCCTACGAGCAGTACTTC
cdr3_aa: CASSQEGGYDSYEQYF

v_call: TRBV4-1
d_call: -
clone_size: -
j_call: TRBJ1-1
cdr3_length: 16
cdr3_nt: TGCGCCAGCAGCCGCACAGGGCCCCCAAAGAACACTGAAGCTTTCTTT
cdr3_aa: CASSRTGPPKNTEAFF

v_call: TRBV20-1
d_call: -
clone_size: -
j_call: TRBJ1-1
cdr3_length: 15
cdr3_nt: TGCAGTGCTAGAGGCAAACAGGAAGCGGACACTGAAGCTTTCTTT
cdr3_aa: CSARGKQEADTEAFF

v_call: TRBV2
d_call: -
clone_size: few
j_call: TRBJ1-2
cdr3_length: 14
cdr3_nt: TGTGCCACCATAACGACCGGGAAAAACTATGGCTACACCTTC
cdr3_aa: CATITTGKNYGYTF

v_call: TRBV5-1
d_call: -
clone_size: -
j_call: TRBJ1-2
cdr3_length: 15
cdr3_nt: TGCGCCAGCAGCTTGGACCTAACAGGGATTAATGGCTACACCTTC
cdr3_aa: CASSLDLTGINGYTF

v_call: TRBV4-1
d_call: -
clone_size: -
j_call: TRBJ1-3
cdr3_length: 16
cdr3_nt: TGCGCCAGCAGCCAAGATAAGCCGCAACCTGGAAACACCATATATTTT
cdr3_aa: CASSQDKPQPGNTIYF

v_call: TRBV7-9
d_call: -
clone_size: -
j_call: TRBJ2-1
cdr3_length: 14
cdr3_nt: TGTGCCAGCAGCCCATCGTATATATACAATGAGCAGTTCTTC
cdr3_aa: CASSPSYIYNEQFF

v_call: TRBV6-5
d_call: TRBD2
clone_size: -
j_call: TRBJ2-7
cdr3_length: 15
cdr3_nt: TGTGCCAGCAGTTACAGCGGGGGCCCACCCTACGAGCAGTACTTC
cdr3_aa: CASSYSGGPPYEQYF

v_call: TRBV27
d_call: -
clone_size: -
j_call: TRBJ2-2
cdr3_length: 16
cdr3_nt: TGTGCCAGCAGTCCGGCGTGGGTTGGGGGATCCGGGGAGCTGTTTTTT
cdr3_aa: CASSPAWVGGSGELFF

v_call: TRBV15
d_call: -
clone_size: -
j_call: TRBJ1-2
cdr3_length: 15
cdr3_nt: TGTGCCACCAGCAGAGATGATGAAGACAACTATGGCTACACCTTC
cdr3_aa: CATSRDDEDNYGYTF

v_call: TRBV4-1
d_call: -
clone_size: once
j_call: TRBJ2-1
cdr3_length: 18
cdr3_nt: TGCGCCAGCAGCCAGGAGTTAGAAGGGCTAGCGAAGTACAATGAGCAGTTCTTC
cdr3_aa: CASSQELEGLAKYNEQFF

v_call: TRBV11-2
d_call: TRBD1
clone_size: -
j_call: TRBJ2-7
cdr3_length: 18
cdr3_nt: TGTGCCAGCAGCTTAGGTCTCTTAGGGGCCAGGGGGACCTACGAGCAGTACTTC
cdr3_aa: CASSLGLLGARGTYEQYF

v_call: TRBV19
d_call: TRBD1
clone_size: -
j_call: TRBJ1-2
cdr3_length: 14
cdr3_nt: TGTGCCAGTAGTATAGTGGGACAGACCCATGGCTACACCTTC
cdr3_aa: CASSIVGQTHGYTF

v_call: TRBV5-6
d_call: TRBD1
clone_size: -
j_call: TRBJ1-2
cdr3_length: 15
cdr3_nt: TGTGCCAGCAGCTTGGCCGGGACAGTTCCCTATGGCTACACCTTC
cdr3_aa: CASSLAGTVPYGYTF

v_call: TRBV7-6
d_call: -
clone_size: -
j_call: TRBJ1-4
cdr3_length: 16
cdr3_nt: TGTGCCAGCAGCTTAGGCTGGACAGTCACGAATGAAAAACTGTTTTTT
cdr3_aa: CASSLGWTVTNEKLFF

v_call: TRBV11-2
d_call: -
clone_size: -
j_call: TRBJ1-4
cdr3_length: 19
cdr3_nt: TGTGCCAGCAGCTCCAGCCCTCCGGGGTACGGGCCAACTAATGAAAAACTGTTTTTT
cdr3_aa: CASSSSPPGYGPTNEKLFF

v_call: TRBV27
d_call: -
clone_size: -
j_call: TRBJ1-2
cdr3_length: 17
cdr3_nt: TGTGCCAGCACTCCTTCACCCCGGGCGGGCGGGAACTATGGCTACACCTTC
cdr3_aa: CASTPSPRAGGNYGYTF

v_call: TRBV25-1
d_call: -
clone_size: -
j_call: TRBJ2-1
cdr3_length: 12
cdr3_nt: TGTGCCACTCTAGGGTATTACAATGAGCAGTTCTTC
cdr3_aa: CATLGYYNEQFF

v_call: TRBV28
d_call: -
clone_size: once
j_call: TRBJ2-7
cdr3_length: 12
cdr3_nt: TGTGCCACCTGGAGTGCGGGCTACGAGCAGTACTTC
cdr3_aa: CATWSAGYEQYF

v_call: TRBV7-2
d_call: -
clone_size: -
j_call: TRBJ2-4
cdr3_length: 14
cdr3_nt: TGTGCCAGCAGCTTTATCGGGGGAAGAGACATTCAGTACTTC
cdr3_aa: CASSFIGGRDIQYF

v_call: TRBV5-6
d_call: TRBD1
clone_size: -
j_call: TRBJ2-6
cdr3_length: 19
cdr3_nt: TGTGCCAGCAGCTTGAGACCGGGACAGGGGTTCTCTGGGGCCAACGTCCTGACTTTC
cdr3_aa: CASSLRPGQGFSGANVLTF

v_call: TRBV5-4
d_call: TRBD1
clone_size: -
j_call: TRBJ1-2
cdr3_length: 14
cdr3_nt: TGTGCCAGCAGGGTCACAGGGGCTAACTATGGCTACACCTTC
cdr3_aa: CASRVTGANYGYTF

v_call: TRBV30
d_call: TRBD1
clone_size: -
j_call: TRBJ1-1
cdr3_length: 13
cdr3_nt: TGTGCGCACTCGCAGGGACAGGGTATGGAAGCTTTCTTT
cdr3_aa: CAHSQGQGMEAFF

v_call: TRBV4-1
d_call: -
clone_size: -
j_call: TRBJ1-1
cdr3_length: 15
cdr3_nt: TGCGCCAGCAGCCAAGTGGGGGGGAGGGACACTGAAGCTTTCTTT
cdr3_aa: CASSQVGGRDTEAFF